This TCR beta chain was captured by sequencing in a study of blood T cell repertoires in COVID-19 (dated by TCRdb to between 2020 and 2021). For context, the study as a whole: Collaborator samples came from the United States, Italy and Spain and covered acute and convalescent phases of COVID-19. The dataset comprised deeply sampled blood TCRbeta repertoires from subjects exposed to, actively infected with, or recovered from COVID-19. Where available, HLA class I and class II types were taken from metadata supplied by the sample provider and were not determined by assay-based typing. The samples were drawn from two sources: the first 160 participants of the ongoing ImmuneRACE study, and 1,000 to 1,500 subjects contributed by 6 global collaborators. A de-identified subject ID, COVID-19 status, age in years and sex were almost always included in the sample metadata. The repertoires were made available in a free public database intended to serve as a resource for research on the immune response to SARS-CoV-2. The prospective study material was composed of cDNA or gDNA derived from T cells, B-cell-depleted T cells, or PBMCs. The paper's findings and limits, for the study overall: The amount of clinical and demographic metadata varied by source and participant and was provided uncurated.

TCRbeta CDR3 regions were amplified from genomic DNA using the immunoSEQ Assay, a bias-controlled multiplex PCR. On the authors' methods: The number of nucleated cells in each sample was estimated by amplification of reference gene primers within the assay. To quantify the absolute abundance of each unique TCRbeta CDR3 rearrangement, sequence reads were collapsed and filtered. For each sample, productive Simpson clonality was calculated by taking the square root of Simpson's diversity index across productive rearrangements. TCRdb took over this immuneACCESS table, retaining in-frame rearrangements with V and J assigned. Such tables are incomplete; in checked studies, under half of the missing clones stem from an unresolved V gene, and the remainder is unexplained. The V and J calls and clone size come from that table; D and trimming were worked out from the DNA. The sample has 74,000 or so clones on record, over 70% of them singletons. 2% to 2.5% of the sample comes from the top ten.

As regards this clone: Its antigen specificity is not known. No quality values exist for individual bases; no much larger clone is one base distant.

The CDR3 runs 16 residues from the cysteine to the phenylalanine. The only DNA kept is the CDR3, 48 bases in frame from the first base. Here V drops 4 bases and J drops 10 bases, and the junction holds 9 bases not matched to any gene. CDR1 MGHRA and CDR2 YSYEKL were looked up in the germline V gene. The collaborating institutions used their own protocols to collect whole blood in K2EDTA tubes. For TCRbeta analysis, collaborators shipped samples in one of three forms: frozen whole blood, isolated PBMCs, or DNA extracted from either of those sample types. The sample taken for sequencing was peripheral blood. The clonotype comes from a human donor in a cohort sampled during active COVID-19. The chain uses TRBV4-1 and TRBJ2-1, and TRBD2 aligns with 14 junction nucleotides. The sequenced DNA: TGCGCCAGCAGCCCTCGACTAGCGGGGGGGCCAGGGGAGCAGTTCTTC. This is translated as CASSPRLAGGPGEQFF.